These 20 T cell receptor beta chains were all obtained from the same sample, sequenced in a study of blood T cell repertoires in COVID-19 (dated by TCRdb to about 2020). Library method: the immunoSEQ multiplex PCR assay. Held by TCRdb, this immuneACCESS table contains in-frame sequences only and omits some clones. Under half of the omission traces to an unresolved V gene where checked; the cause of the rest is unknown. The sample table records some 220,000 clones; around three quarters of these occur just once. The ten largest clonotypes hold around 7.7% of the sample. The sample was peripheral blood. The source of these receptors is a woman in her 70s with acute or convalescent COVID-19.

This sequence joins TRBV2 and TRBJ1-1; D perhaps matches TRBD1 (5 bases). Germline V lookup: CDR1 SNHLY, CDR2 FYNNEI. Trimming removed 1 base at V and 5 bases at J, with 14 bases between. The CDR3 covers 15 residues. CDR3 sequence: CASSEEVRVTTEAFF. In nucleotides, the CDR3 is TGTGCCAGCAGTGAAGAAGTCAGGGTGACTACTGAAGCTTTCTTT.

The gene calls are TRBV19 and TRBJ2-7, with D tentatively TRBD1 (5 bases). Germline-derived CDR1 and CDR2 are LNHDA and SQIVND (reference sequence). The CDR3 is 12 amino acids. The V end lost 3 bases, the J end lost 7 bases, and 10 bases lay between the germline ends. In DNA, the CDR3 is TGTGCCAGTAGTATGGCGAGGACAGAGCAGTACTTC. Its protein product is CASSMARTEQYF.

The rearrangement links TRBV10-3 to TRBJ2-1, with D possibly being TRBD2 (5 bases). The V end was cut by 8 bases, the J end by 0 bases, with 5 bases between. CDR1 and CDR2 (germline): ENHRY, SYGVKD. This CDR3 comprises 12 residues. CDR3 DNA: TGTGCCATCCGGGACTCCTACAATGAGCAGTTCTTC. Translation: CAIRDSYNEQFF.

This clone was observed a handful of times. The chain recombines TRBV6-6 with TRBJ2-1, with 7 bases matching TRBD1. Trimming at V came to 6 bases and at J to 0 bases, leaving 8 bases not matched to a gene. Germline values: CDR1 MNHNY, CDR2 SVGAGI (reference sequence). The CDR3 loop spans 16 amino acids. CDR3 loop: CASSPGQAVSYNEQFF. The CDR3 region has the DNA TGTGCCAGCAGCCCAGGACAGGCCGTCTCCTACAATGAGCAGTTCTTC.

The V gene is TRBV5-1, the J gene TRBJ2-1; TRBD2 matches at 10 bases. With 3 bases clipped from V and 4 bases from J, the junction kept 7 bases outside the gene matches. Per the germline V gene, CDR1 is SGHRS and CDR2 is YFSETQ. The CDR3 runs to 16 residues. The DNA for the CDR3 is TGCGCCAGCAGCTCCCTAGCGGGGGTCCCTTACAATGAGCAGTTCTTC. Its protein product is CASSSLAGVPYNEQFF.

The chain has TRBV9 and TRBJ2-5; 10 bases line up with TRBD2. The CDR3 runs to 17 residues. V gave up 0 bases and J gave up 2 bases; unmatched junction bases: 7. The V gene's germline CDR1 is SGDLS and CDR2 YYNGEE. The CDR3 coding sequence is TGTGCCAGCAGCGTAGACGGGGCTAGCGGGGGTCAAGAGACCCAGTACTTC. Residues: CASSVDGASGGQETQYF. Using reference TRBV9 and TRBJ2-5 for the parts outside the CDR3, the full variable domain is DSGVTQTPKHLITATGQRVTLRCSPRSGDLSVYWYQQSLDQGLQFLIQYYNGEERAKGNILERFSAQQFPDLHSELNLSSLELGDSALYFCASSVDGASGGQETQYFGPGTRLLVL.

The chain couples TRBV15 to TRBJ1-6; D uncertain. The V end was cut by 3 bases, the J end by 6 bases, with 9 bases between. Germline CDR1 is LNHNV and CDR2 is YYDKDF (reference sequence). The CDR3 contains 14 residues. The CDR3 nucleotides read TGTGCCACCAGCAGCGGAGGTACTAATTCACCCCTCCACTTT. It encodes CATSSGGTNSPLHF.

This rearrangement joins TRBV14 to TRBJ1-1; D possibly corresponds to TRBD1 (5 bases). The CDR3 has 14 residues. V was pared by 1 base and J by 5 bases, with 11 bases between. Per germline, CDR1 SGHDN and CDR2 FVKESK. The CDR3 DNA sequence: TGTGCCAGCAGCCAAGCGCAGGGAGGGACTGAAGCTTTCTTT. This translates into CASSQAQGGTEAFF.

The chain couples TRBV29-1 to TRBJ2-7, with 11 bases that match TRBD1. There are 15 residues in the CDR3. Per germline, CDR1 SQVTM and CDR2 ANQGSEA. The trim removed 4 bases at V and 0 bases at J, leaving 5 bases unmatched. The CDR3 here is CSVAGTGGGSYEQYF. The CDR3 region has the DNA TGCAGCGTTGCGGGGACAGGGGGGGGCTCCTACGAGCAGTACTTC.

This clone was seen just once. J is TRBJ2-7 and V is TRBV2; no clear D. CDR1 is SNHLY and CDR2 is FYNNEI in the germline V gene. This CDR3 is 14 amino acids long. The germline V and J ends were trimmed by 4 bases and 5 bases, with 15 bases remaining between them. The CDR3 DNA reads TGTGCCAGCAGTGTTCGGGTTAGGTCAGACGAGCAGTACTTC. It is translated as CASSVRVRSDEQYF.

This chain links TRBV24-1 with TRBJ2-2, with 7 bases matching TRBD1. The CDR3 extends over 14 amino acids. Per the germline V gene, CDR1 is KGHDR and CDR2 is SFDVKD. V lost 8 bases, J lost 5 bases, and 7 bases stayed unmatched. CDR3 region: CATNKGAGTGELFF. DNA of the CDR3: TGTGCCACCAATAAGGGGGCAGGGACCGGGGAGCTGTTTTTT.

The V gene is TRBV9, the J gene TRBJ1-3, with D perhaps matching TRBD1 (5 bases). Between the trimmed V and J ends, which lost 5 bases and 2 bases, there was a span of 14 bases. Per the germline V gene, CDR1 is SGDLS and CDR2 is YYNGEE. The CDR3 length is 15 residues. This CDR3 reads CASSVMGGAGNTIYF. As DNA, the CDR3 is TGTGCCAGCAGTGTCATGGGGGGGGCTGGAAACACCATATATTTT.

CDR3 nucleotides: TGTGCCAGCAGCGTAAGGGACAGGGGCACAGATACGCAGTATTTT. Translation: CASSVRDRGTDTQYF. V gene TRBV9 combines with J gene TRBJ2-3; 9 bases line up with TRBD1. V dropped 1 base and J dropped 1; count of bases not matched to a gene: 1. Germline V gene data show CDR1 as SGDLS and CDR2 as YYNGEE. The CDR3 has 15 residues.

The chain uses TRBV6-5 and TRBJ2-2; 7 nucleotides agree with TRBD2. The CDR3 has 15 amino acids. CDR1 and CDR2 from the germline V gene are MNHEY and SVGAGI. V trimming: 4 bases; J trimming: 7 bases; junction bases outside the gene matches: 9. In nucleotides, the CDR3 is TGTGCCAGCAGTTTCACGCCCCGGGGGGACGGGGAGCTGTTTTTT. Its translation: CASSFTPRGDGELFF.

The CDR3 nucleotides read TGTGCCAGCAGCCCTCGGTCTCAGGGAGGGAATGAGCAGTTCTTC. This sequence encodes CASSPRSQGGNEQFF. This chain joins TRBV7-9 and TRBJ2-1; 7 bases match TRBD2. J lost 7 bases, V lost 5 bases, and 11 bases had no gene match. In germline, CDR1 is SEHNR, CDR2 FQNEAQ (reference sequence). CDR3 size: 15 residues.

This chain uses TRBV7-3 with TRBJ2-7; TRBD1 agrees at 7 bases. J was trimmed by 2 bases and V by 3 bases; bases with no gene match: 1. From germline, CDR1 is SGHTA and CDR2 FQGTGA. CDR3 length: 13 residues. The CDR3 region is CASSFGQAYEQYF. CDR3 sequence (DNA): TGTGCCAGCAGCTTCGGACAGGCCTACGAGCAGTACTTC.

This clone was observed a handful of times. This CDR3 is also generated by other DNA sequences in the sample. CDR3 nucleotide sequence: TGTGCCAGCAGTTCGACAGGGGCTGGGGCCAACGTCCTGACTTTC. It specifies CASSSTGAGANVLTF. The gene calls are TRBV27 and TRBJ2-6; 8 bases agree with TRBD1. CDR1 MNHEY and CDR2 SMNVEV come from the germline V gene (reference sequence). V dropped 4 bases and J dropped 2; count of bases not matched to a gene: 1. The CDR3 is made up of 15 amino acids.

The gene calls are TRBV2 and TRBJ2-3, with 8 positions matching TRBD2. The junction had 4 bases not matched to a gene; V was cut back by 0 bases and J by 2 bases. The CDR3 consists of 16 residues. CDR1 is SNHLY, CDR2 FYNNEI, per germline. CDR3 sequence: CASSEARGGITDTQYF. The DNA of the CDR3 is TGTGCCAGCAGTGAAGCTCGGGGGGGCATCACAGATACGCAGTATTTT.

V is TRBV30 and J is TRBJ2-1; 10 nucleotides line up with TRBD1. There are 14 residues in the CDR3. Germline CDR1 GTSNPN, CDR2 SVGIG (reference sequence). The trim removed 7 bases at V and 3 bases at J, leaving 6 bases unmatched. The CDR3 sequence: CAFDRGRIYNEQFF. DNA of the CDR3: TGTGCCTTCGACAGGGGGCGAATCTACAATGAGCAGTTCTTC. Looking up the rest from reference TRBV30 and TRBJ2-1 gives the full variable domain: SQTIHQWPATLVQPVGSPLSLECTVEGTSNPNLYWYRQAAGRGLQLLFYSVGIGQISSEVPQNLSASRPQDRQFILSSKKLLLSDSGFYLCAFDRGRIYNEQFFGPGTRLTVL.

The table lists this clone with a few counts. The chain joins TRBV7-2 to TRBJ1-1; D is unclear. CDR3 length: 11 residues. V lost 2 bases and J lost 6, with 4 bases in between. Germline V gene sequence: CDR1 SGHTA, CDR2 FQGNSA. The DNA for the CDR3 is TGTGCCAGCAGCTTAAGCGCTGAAGCTTTCTTT. As protein: CASSLSAEAFF.